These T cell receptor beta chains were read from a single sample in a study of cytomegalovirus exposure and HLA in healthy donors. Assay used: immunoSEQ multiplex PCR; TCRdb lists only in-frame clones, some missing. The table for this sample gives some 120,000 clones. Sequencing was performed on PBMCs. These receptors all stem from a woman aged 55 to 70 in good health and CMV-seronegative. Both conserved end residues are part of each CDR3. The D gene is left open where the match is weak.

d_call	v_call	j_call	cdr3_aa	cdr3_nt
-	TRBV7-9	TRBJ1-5	CASSLGDSLNQPQHF	TGTGCCAGCAGCTTAGGCGACAGCCTAAATCAGCCCCAGCATTTT
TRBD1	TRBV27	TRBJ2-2	CASSGQGTGELFF	TGTGCCAGCAGTGGACAGGGGACCGGGGAGCTGTTTTTT
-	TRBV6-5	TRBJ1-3	CASSYTGTYSGNTIYF	TGTGCCAGCAGTTACACTGGGACTTATTCTGGAAACACCATATATTTT
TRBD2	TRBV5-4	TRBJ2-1	CATYSRTSYNEQFF	TGTGCCACCTACTCTCGGACTAGCTACAATGAGCAGTTCTTC
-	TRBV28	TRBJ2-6	CASSSTLVSGANVLTF	TGTGCCAGCAGTTCCACATTGGTATCTGGGGCCAACGTCCTGACTTTC
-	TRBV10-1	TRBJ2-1	CASSLPAGAGDNEQFF	TGCGCCAGCAGCCTCCCCGCGGGGGCGGGGGACAATGAGCAGTTCTTC
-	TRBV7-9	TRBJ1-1	CASSLSENTEAFF	TGTGCCAGCAGCTTAAGCGAAAACACTGAAGCTTTCTTT
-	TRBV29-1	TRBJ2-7	CSARLSSYEQYF	TGCAGCGCCCGCCTTAGCTCCTACGAGCAGTACTTC
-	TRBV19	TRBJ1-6	CASSTYETGPNSPLHF	TGTGCCAGTAGTACCTATGAGACAGGACCTAATTCACCCCTCCACTTT
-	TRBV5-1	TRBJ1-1	CASSPATRSTEAFF	TGCGCCAGCAGCCCTGCGACACGCAGCACTGAAGCTTTCTTT
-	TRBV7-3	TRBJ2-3	CASSLGRASTDTQYF	TGTGCCAGCAGCTTAGGTCGAGCTAGCACAGATACGCAGTATTTT
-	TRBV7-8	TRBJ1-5	CASSPGGVGTPRQPQHF	TGTGCCAGCAGCCCCGGAGGGGTAGGGACCCCACGACAGCCCCAGCATTTT
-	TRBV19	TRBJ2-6	CASARAGISGANVLTF	TGTGCCAGTGCTCGGGCAGGGATCTCTGGGGCCAACGTCCTGACTTTC
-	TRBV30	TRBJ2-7	CAWSPFLGVRGYEQYF	TGTGCCTGGAGTCCCTTCTTAGGTGTCAGAGGCTACGAGCAGTACTTC
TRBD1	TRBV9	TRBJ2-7	CASSPRAGGEQYF	TGTGCCAGCAGCCCGAGAGCAGGGGGCGAGCAGTACTTC
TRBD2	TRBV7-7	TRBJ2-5	CASSFGLAAQETQYF	TGTGCTAGCAGCTTCGGACTAGCGGCCCAAGAGACCCAGTACTTC
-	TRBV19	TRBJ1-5	CASSMVRQSNQPQHF	TGTGCCAGTAGTATGGTTCGACAGTCCAATCAGCCCCAGCATTTT